The clone carrying this T cell receptor beta chain has at least ten counts. The sample is drawn from a study of T cells in Graves' hyperthyroidism and ophthalmopathy. Clinical symptoms, serum thyroxine, TRAb, thyroid ultrasound and orbital computed tomography informed diagnoses. Trimming took off 5 bases at V and 8 bases at J, with 21 bases between the two ends. CDR1 is MDHEN, CDR2 SYDVKM, per germline. This CDR3 has 15 residues. RNA transcripts served as the template for amplifying TCR beta CDR3 regions. A first-round RT-PCR of the TCR CDR3 used the HTBI primer set. TCRdb reprocessed the multiplex PCR reads via MiXCR and lists one record per CDR3 protein. The table shows about 250,000 distinct CDR3 sequences, with roughly 15% occurring only once.

The receptor was isolated from a woman between 50 and 59 years old with Graves' hyperthyroidism that later progressed to Graves' ophthalmopathy. The chain recombines TRBV28 with TRBJ1-2; possible D gene TRBD1, 5 bases. The sequencing input was blood. CDR3 bases: TGTGCCAGCAGTCCCCAGAGAGAGGGACCAAGGGGCTACACCTTC. The encoded protein is CASSPQREGPRGYTF.